These 28 T cell receptor beta chains were sequenced from one sample in a study of shared clonotypes between healthy human individuals. Generated by immunoSEQ multiplex PCR, the TCRdb table keeps only in-frame clones and is missing some. The profile covers 550,000 to 850,000 clones, with around 67% appearing a single time and approximately 1.6% taken by the ten largest. Specimen: memory CD4+ T cells sorted from blood. The subset is: CD45RA-negative fraction. These receptors were taken from a woman aged 25-40 years in good health.

V usage is TRBV30 and J usage is TRBJ2-1; 7 bases fit TRBD2. The CDR3 consists of 11 residues. The V gene end was trimmed by 5 bases and the J gene end by 7 bases; junction bases not matched to a gene: 2. CDR1 GTSNPN and CDR2 SVGIG come from the germline V gene (reference sequence). CDR3 DNA: TGTGCCTGGCTGGGGGGGAATGAGCAGTTCTTC. It specifies CAWLGGNEQFF.

This clone occurred once. The chain carries TRBV18 and TRBJ1-2, with TRBD1 identical over 7 bases. The CDR3 has 13 residues. The junction had 5 bases not matched to a gene; V was cut back by 5 bases and J by 5 bases. Per germline, CDR1 KGHSH and CDR2 LQKENI. CDR3 nucleotide sequence: TGTGCCAGCTCAACGGGACAGTTGTATGGCTACACCTTC. This gives the protein CASSTGQLYGYTF.

The rearrangement joins TRBV7-8 to TRBJ2-6; the D is unclear. The germline CDR1 and CDR2 sequences are SGHVS and FQNEAQ. The CDR3 extends over 18 amino acids. Trimming removed 1 base from V and 0 bases from J, with 13 bases in between. The CDR3 nucleotides read TGTGCCAGCAGCTTAGTTCTGGCGTTAAGCTCTGGGGCCAACGTCCTGACTTTC. It codes for CASSLVLALSSGANVLTF.

V gene TRBV7-2 combines with J gene TRBJ2-7, with 10 bases aligning to TRBD1. The CDR3 extends over 15 amino acids. Trimming cost V 1 base and J 2 bases; bases outside gene matches: 2. Germline CDR1 is SGHTA and CDR2 is FQGNSA. In DNA, the CDR3 is TGTGCCAGCAGCTTAGGACAGGGGGCGACCTACGAGCAGTACTTC. It codes for CASSLGQGATYEQYF.

The chain recombines TRBV6-1 with TRBJ2-5; the D is unclear. The germline V gene has CDR1 MNHNS and CDR2 SASEGT. V was pared by 3 bases and J by 9 bases, with 11 bases between. The CDR3 sequence is 12 residues long. CDR3 in amino acids: CASSDLGFAQYF. The CDR3 DNA follows: TGTGCCAGCAGTGATTTGGGCTTCGCCCAGTACTTC.

This chain joins TRBV5-1 and TRBJ1-4, with 9 bases lining up with TRBD1. The CDR3 totals 18 residues. In germline, CDR1 is SGHRS, CDR2 YFSETQ. Trimming at V came to 0 bases and at J to 3 bases, leaving 9 bases not matched to a gene. The CDR3 sequence: CASSLASWTGVSNEKLFF. The CDR3 DNA reads TGCGCCAGCAGCTTGGCCTCCTGGACAGGGGTGTCTAATGAAAAACTGTTTTTT.

The table lists this clone with many counts. The chain combines TRBV7-9 with TRBJ2-1; TRBD2 matches at 14 bases. The germline gives CDR1 SEHNR, CDR2 FQNEAQ (reference sequence). With V trimmed by 5 bases and J by 12 bases, 12 bases remained unmatched. The CDR3 length is 16 residues. The CDR3 nucleotides read TGTGCCAGCAGCCCCTCGGGACTAGCGGGAGTAGGGATGCAGTTCTTC. It translates to CASSPSGLAGVGMQFF.

This clone was detected a few times. The chain combines TRBV4-1 with TRBJ2-3; 8 positions match TRBD2. The CDR3 spans 14 residues. Losses at the gene ends were 3 bases for V and 3 bases for J; bases not matched to a gene: 2. Germline CDR1 and CDR2: MGHRA and YSYEKL. The CDR3 region has the DNA TGCGCCAGCAGCCACGTAGCGGGGACAGATACGCAGTATTTT. Translation gives CASSHVAGTDTQYF.

The genes are TRBV9 and TRBJ2-4; the D gene is possibly TRBD1 (5 bases). Looked up from germline, CDR1 is SGDLS and CDR2 is YYNGEE. The CDR3 totals 17 residues. Trimming cost V 2 bases and J 6 bases, with 21 bases left between them. The CDR3 DNA follows: TGTGCCAGCAGCGTTGGAAAAAGGACAACGGGTCCAAACATTCAGTACTTC. Translation gives CASSVGKRTTGPNIQYF.

The chain couples TRBV5-1 to TRBJ1-2; 8 positions match TRBD1. CDR3 size: 15 residues. CDR1 and CDR2 from the germline V gene are SGHRS and YFSETQ. The junction had 5 bases not matched to a gene; V was cut back by 0 bases and J by 4 bases. The CDR3 DNA follows: TGCGCCAGCAGCTTGGGGCGGGACAGGACCTATGGCTACACCTTC. Translated, it gives CASSLGRDRTYGYTF.

V is TRBV7-9 and J is TRBJ2-2; 7 nucleotides align to TRBD2. V dropped 7 bases and J dropped 2; count of bases not matched to a gene: 4. CDR3 length: 14 residues. Germline V CDR1 and CDR2: SEHNR, FQNEAQ (reference sequence). For the CDR3, the DNA is TGTGCCAGCATACTAGCGACCAACACCGGGGAGCTGTTTTTT. It codes for CASILATNTGELFF.

The chain has TRBV5-1 and TRBJ2-7; TRBD1 is a possible D gene (7 bases). Trimming pared 4 bases from V and 4 bases from J, leaving 9 bases between. This CDR3 region has 12 residues. The germline V gene encodes CDR1 SGHRS and CDR2 YFSETQ. The CDR3 spells CASSAGGYEQYF. The CDR3 DNA is TGCGCCAGCAGCGCAGGGGGGTACGAGCAGTACTTC. Based on the CDR3 plus reference TRBV5-1 and TRBJ2-7, the full variable domain is KAGVTQTPRYLIKTRGQQVTLSCSPISGHRSVSWYQQTPGQGLQFLFEYFSETQRNKGNFPGRFSGRQFSNSRSEMNVSTLELGDSALYLCASSAGGYEQYFGPGTRLTVT.

The chain links TRBV14 to TRBJ1-1, with D uncertain. This CDR3 spans 13 amino acids. The germline gives CDR1 SGHDN, CDR2 FVKESK. Trimming removed 4 bases from V and 1 base from J, with 7 bases in between. CDR3 bases: TGTGCCAGCAGCCGGATCCAGAACACTGAAGCTTTCTTT. Residues: CASSRIQNTEAFF.

V is TRBV9 and J is TRBJ2-3, with 7 bases that match TRBD2. Per the germline V gene, CDR1 is SGDLS and CDR2 is YYNGEE. The CDR3 length is 15 residues. V was pared by 3 bases and J by 5 bases, with 9 bases of the junction left unmatched. In nucleotides, the CDR3 is TGTGCCAGCAGCGCGAGGGAGGGAGGAGGAGATACGCAGTATTTT. Amino acids: CASSAREGGGDTQYF.

This clone came up a few times. DNA for the CDR3: TGTGCCAGCAGTTCGACAGGAGCGGGAGCTAGCACAGATACGCAGTATTTT. This translates into CASSSTGAGASTDTQYF. This sequence joins TRBV28 and TRBJ2-3; 8 bases map to TRBD2. Germline trimming cut 4 bases from V and 0 bases from J; bases unmatched to any gene: 9. This CDR3 spans 17 amino acids. Looked up from germline, CDR1 is MDHEN and CDR2 is SYDVKM.

This clone was picked up a small number of times. The rearrangement uses TRBV6-1 and TRBJ2-6; TRBD1 might be the D (5 bases). Trimming took 3 bases from V and 2 from J, leaving 14 bases between them. The CDR3 loop spans 17 amino acids. Germline V gene lookup returns CDR1 MNHNS and CDR2 SASEGT. The CDR3 protein is CASSEQGFPAGANVLTF. Written as DNA, the CDR3 is TGTGCCAGCAGTGAGCAGGGCTTTCCCGCTGGGGCCAACGTCCTGACTTTC.

At least ten counts were recorded for this clone. J is TRBJ1-1 and V is TRBV29-1, with unresolved D. The CDR3 has 14 amino acids. Trimming stripped 5 bases from V and 2 bases from J, with 15 bases between. Germline values: CDR1 SQVTM, CDR2 ANQGSEA. The CDR3 is CSVCAVPSNTEAFF. The CDR3 nucleotides are TGCAGCGTTTGTGCAGTTCCTTCTAACACTGAAGCTTTCTTT.

This chain joins TRBV28 and TRBJ1-4; D gene uncertain. V shed 3 bases and J shed 4 bases, with 9 bases lying between them. This CDR3 contains 14 residues. Germline lookup yields CDR1 MDHEN and CDR2 SYDVKM. The CDR3, as DNA: TGTGCCAGCAGTTTTGCGGGGAATAATGAAAAACTGTTTTTT. It is translated as CASSFAGNNEKLFF.

The chain has TRBV2 and TRBJ1-4, with 8 nucleotides matching TRBD1. Germline CDR1 reads SNHLY; CDR2 reads FYNNEI. This CDR3 comprises 13 residues. V lost 8 bases to trimming and J lost 8 bases; unmatched junction nucleotides: 7. The CDR3, as DNA: TGTGCCAGCTACGGACAGGGTAGGGAAAAACTGTTTTTT. Translated, it gives CASYGQGREKLFF. The full variable domain, completed using reference TRBV2 and TRBJ1-4, is EPEVTQTPSHQVTQMGQEVILRCVPISNHLYFYWYRQILGQKVEFLVSFYNNEISEKSEIFDDQFSVERPDGSNFTLKIRSTKLEDSAMYFCASYGQGREKLFFGSGTQLSVL.

The gene calls are TRBV5-1 and TRBJ2-2, with unresolved D. V was cut by 4 bases and J by 7 bases, with 17 bases left in between. Germline V gives CDR1 SGHRS, CDR2 YFSETQ. The CDR3 has 15 amino acids. CDR3 DNA sequence: TGCGCCAGCAGCACCCATTCTTGGGAAGGCGGGGAGCTGTTTTTT. It encodes CASSTHSWEGGELFF.

This chain uses TRBV6-6 with TRBJ2-7; 9 bases line up with TRBD2. CDR3 length equals 15 residues. Trimming cost V 6 bases and J 3 bases; bases outside gene matches: 9. The germline CDR1 and CDR2 sequences are MNHNY and SVGAGI (reference sequence). The CDR3 DNA reads TGTGCCAGCAGCATTAGCGGGAGTCTCAACTACGAGCAGTACTTC. Translated: CASSISGSLNYEQYF.

The genes are TRBV11-2 and TRBJ2-7, with D perhaps matching TRBD1 (6 bases). Between the trimmed V and J ends, which lost 4 bases and 2 bases, there was a span of 15 bases. The CDR3 loop spans 15 amino acids. Germline CDR1 reads SGHAT; CDR2 reads FQNNGV. CDR3 in DNA: TGTGCCAGCAGCTCCGCAGGGGTGGCAACCTACGAGCAGTACTTC. It yields the protein CASSSAGVATYEQYF.

The chain recombines TRBV7-2 with TRBJ2-3, with D possibly matching TRBD2 (6 bases). The CDR3 runs 17 residues. The germline V gene has CDR1 SGHTA and CDR2 FQGNSA. V was cut by 1 base and J by 1 base, with 15 bases left in between. The CDR3 DNA follows: TGTGCCAGCAGCTTAGTTGCCCTAGCGACGGGCACAGATACGCAGTATTTT. Protein: CASSLVALATGTDTQYF.

J is TRBJ2-5 and V is TRBV28; the D gene could be TRBD1 or TRBD2 (6 bases each). The end of the DNA is better explained by TRBJ2-7, so the J call may be wrong. The CDR3 consists of 14 residues. The V gene's germline CDR1 is MDHEN and CDR2 SYDVKM. CDR3 protein: CASSTGRGPYEQYF. For the CDR3, the DNA is TGTGCCAGCAGCACGGGACGGGGGCCGTACGAGCAGTACTTC.

The genes are TRBV7-9 and TRBJ2-3, with no clear D. V was cut by 5 bases and J by 2 bases, with 14 bases left in between. The germline gives CDR1 SEHNR, CDR2 FQNEAQ (reference sequence). This CDR3 spans 15 amino acids. CDR3 residues: CASSTQGYYTDTQYF. CDR3 DNA sequence: TGTGCCAGCAGCACACAAGGGTACTACACAGATACGCAGTATTTT.

CDR3 DNA sequence: TGTGCCAGCAGTAGACTAGCGTCGTACGAGCAGTACTTC. It specifies CASSRLASYEQYF. This sequence joins TRBV27 and TRBJ2-7; 8 bases are a match to TRBD2. V lost 5 bases, J lost 4 bases, and 4 bases stayed unmatched. The CDR3 runs to 13 residues. The germline V gene has CDR1 MNHEY and CDR2 SMNVEV (reference sequence).

This chain uses TRBV27 with TRBJ2-7; 8 nucleotides match TRBD2. V lost 4 bases, J lost 3 bases, and 8 bases stayed unmatched. There are 15 residues in the CDR3. Germline V gene lookup returns CDR1 MNHEY and CDR2 SMNVEV (reference sequence). For the CDR3, the DNA is TGTGCCAGCAGTTCATTAGCGGGACCAATCTACGAGCAGTACTTC. Translation: CASSSLAGPIYEQYF.

The chain has TRBV7-9 and TRBJ2-1; TRBD2 aligns across 7 bases. CDR1 SEHNR and CDR2 FQNEAQ come from the germline V gene (reference sequence). Trimming took 5 bases from V and 15 from J; bases not matched to a gene: 19. This CDR3 is 15 amino acids long. For the CDR3, the DNA is TGTGCCAGCAGCGCCTTCGGCGGGAGTATCTTCTTTCGGTTCTTC. It specifies CASSAFGGSIFFRFF.